This is a list of T cell receptor beta chains from one sample in a study of sequential checkpoint blockade in melanoma. Sequencing used immunoSEQ multiplex PCR; TCRdb keeps in-frame clones, though not all of them. The sample carries 5,500 to 6,500 clones, 87% recorded once. The material was CD8+ T cells sorted from blood (inferred from file names), obtained from a patient given nivolumab and ipilimumab in sequence. Receptors originate from a human donor with melanoma. CDR3s include the opening cysteine and the closing phenylalanine or tryptophan. The order of the fields is J gene, clone size, D gene, V gene, CDR3 DNA, CDR3 protein. A D gene is named only where the DNA matches it firmly. Clone size is shown for a subset of rows, as once, few, many or a class of expanded clone.

j_gene: TRBJ2-7; abundance: .; d_gene: TRBD1; v_gene: TRBV7-9; CDR3nt: TGTGCCAGCAGCTCCCCCGAAGGACAGGGCATCTACGAGCAGTACTTC; CDR3aa: CASSSPEGQGIYEQYF
j_gene: TRBJ1-6; abundance: .; d_gene: TRBD1; v_gene: TRBV6-6; CDR3nt: TGTGCCAGCAGTTCGACAGGGTGGAATTCACCCCTCCACTTT; CDR3aa: CASSSTGWNSPLHF
j_gene: TRBJ2-2; abundance: .; d_gene: .; v_gene: TRBV10-3; CDR3nt: TGTGCCATCAGTGCGGTCAGCGGCCCGTCCACCGGGGAGCTGTTTTTT; CDR3aa: CAISAVSGPSTGELFF
j_gene: TRBJ2-7; abundance: once; d_gene: TRBD1; v_gene: TRBV4-1; CDR3nt: TGCGCCAGCAGCCATGGTCCCGGGACAGGGACGTACGAGCAGTACTTC; CDR3aa: CASSHGPGTGTYEQYF
j_gene: TRBJ2-7; abundance: .; d_gene: .; v_gene: TRBV27; CDR3nt: TGTGCCAGCAAACTCGCCGCGGGGAGCTACGAGCAGTACTTC; CDR3aa: CASKLAAGSYEQYF
j_gene: TRBJ1-1; abundance: .; d_gene: .; v_gene: TRBV28; CDR3nt: TGTGCCAGCAGTTTAACGGTCGGGAACACTGAAGCTTTCTTT; CDR3aa: CASSLTVGNTEAFF
j_gene: TRBJ2-3; abundance: once; d_gene: .; v_gene: TRBV28; CDR3nt: TGTGCCAGCAACTCGTTTCGGGGAATAGCAAATGGCGCAGATACGCAGTATTTT; CDR3aa: CASNSFRGIANGADTQYF
j_gene: TRBJ1-1; abundance: .; d_gene: .; v_gene: TRBV7-3; CDR3nt: TGTGCCAGCAGCCTCACGGGACTTTCGAACACTGAAGCTTTCTTT; CDR3aa: CASSLTGLSNTEAFF
j_gene: TRBJ2-7; abundance: .; d_gene: .; v_gene: TRBV28; CDR3nt: TGTGCCAGCAGCCCCAGGGGGGAGTTCGAGCAGTACTTC; CDR3aa: CASSPRGEFEQYF
j_gene: TRBJ2-7; abundance: once; d_gene: TRBD1; v_gene: TRBV4-1; CDR3nt: TGCGCCAGCAGCCCTACCCAGGGGGCGGCCTACGAGCAGTACTTC; CDR3aa: CASSPTQGAAYEQYF
j_gene: TRBJ2-6; abundance: once; d_gene: .; v_gene: TRBV7-9; CDR3nt: TGTGCCAGCAGCGTGTGGCAATACCATGACAAAAGTCGGGCCAACGTCCTGACTTTC; CDR3aa: CASSVWQYHDKSRANVLTF
j_gene: TRBJ2-1; abundance: .; d_gene: TRBD2; v_gene: TRBV4-2; CDR3nt: TGTGCCAGCAGCCCTTGGGCGGGAGGGCCCTACAATGAGCAGTTCTTC; CDR3aa: CASSPWAGGPYNEQFF
j_gene: TRBJ1-2; abundance: .; d_gene: TRBD1; v_gene: TRBV4-1; CDR3nt: TGCGCCAGCAGCCAAGATGGGGACAGGGGGCTTTTAACGTTGGGCTACACCTTC; CDR3aa: CASSQDGDRGLLTLGYTF
j_gene: TRBJ2-1; abundance: .; d_gene: TRBD2; v_gene: TRBV28; CDR3nt: TGTGCCAGCGAAAAGAGACTAGCGGCTGACAATGAGCAGTTCTTC; CDR3aa: CASEKRLAADNEQFF
j_gene: TRBJ1-4; abundance: .; d_gene: TRBD1; v_gene: TRBV9; CDR3nt: TGTGCCAGCAGCGGATTCGGGACAGGTCCAGAAAAACTGTTTTTT; CDR3aa: CASSGFGTGPEKLFF
j_gene: TRBJ2-1; abundance: once; d_gene: .; v_gene: TRBV4-3; CDR3nt: TGCGCCAGCAGCCAAGTGCTCGGAGCGGGTCCGAACAATGAGCAGTTCTTC; CDR3aa: CASSQVLGAGPNNEQFF
j_gene: TRBJ1-1; abundance: .; d_gene: .; v_gene: TRBV30; CDR3nt: TGTGCCGCACCCGGGGGACGGACTGAAGCTTTCTTT; CDR3aa: CAAPGGRTEAFF
j_gene: TRBJ2-2; abundance: once; d_gene: TRBD2; v_gene: TRBV27; CDR3nt: TGTGCCAGCAGGGGACTAGACGCCGGGGAGCTGTTTTTT; CDR3aa: CASRGLDAGELFF
j_gene: TRBJ2-1; abundance: .; d_gene: .; v_gene: TRBV2; CDR3nt: TGTGCCAGCAATCCTGGGGGGAGCTACAATGAGCAGTTCTTC; CDR3aa: CASNPGGSYNEQFF
j_gene: TRBJ2-1; abundance: once; d_gene: .; v_gene: TRBV7-3; CDR3nt: TGTGCCAGCAGCCGGGGAGGTAGTTCCTACAATGAGCAGTTCTTC; CDR3aa: CASSRGGSSYNEQFF
j_gene: TRBJ2-1; abundance: .; d_gene: TRBD2; v_gene: TRBV5-1; CDR3nt: TGCGCCAGCAGCCCTTGGAGACTAGCGGGAGACAATGAGCAGTTCTTC; CDR3aa: CASSPWRLAGDNEQFF
j_gene: TRBJ1-2; abundance: .; d_gene: .; v_gene: TRBV4-3; CDR3nt: TGCGCCAGCAGCCAAGGACAGGCAAACTATGGCTACACCTTC; CDR3aa: CASSQGQANYGYTF
j_gene: TRBJ1-5; abundance: .; d_gene: .; v_gene: TRBV2; CDR3nt: TGTGCCAGCAGTGAAAGGACGGGAGAAAATCAGCCCCAGCATTTT; CDR3aa: CASSERTGENQPQHF
j_gene: TRBJ2-1; abundance: .; d_gene: TRBD2; v_gene: TRBV27; CDR3nt: TGTGCCAGCAGTTTATCGCCAAGCGGGAGGGCCGACAATGAGCAGTTCTTC; CDR3aa: CASSLSPSGRADNEQFF
j_gene: TRBJ2-1; abundance: .; d_gene: TRBD2; v_gene: TRBV7-9; CDR3nt: TGTGCCAGCAGCTCGACCTCTAGCGGGAGGGATAATGAGCAGTTCTTC; CDR3aa: CASSSTSSGRDNEQFF
j_gene: TRBJ1-3; abundance: .; d_gene: TRBD1; v_gene: TRBV19; CDR3nt: TGTGCCAGTACCGAGACAGGGACGTTTGGAAACACCATATATTTT; CDR3aa: CASTETGTFGNTIYF
j_gene: TRBJ2-1; abundance: .; d_gene: .; v_gene: TRBV7-8; CDR3nt: TGTGCCAGCAGCTTAGCGGTGGTTGGGGCGGACCATGTTTACAATGAGCAGTTCTTC; CDR3aa: CASSLAVVGADHVYNEQFF
j_gene: TRBJ2-7; abundance: .; d_gene: TRBD1; v_gene: TRBV6-5; CDR3nt: TGTGCCAGCAGTTACGGACAGGGGGTCGAGCAGTACTTC; CDR3aa: CASSYGQGVEQYF
j_gene: TRBJ2-7; abundance: .; d_gene: .; v_gene: TRBV15; CDR3nt: TGTGCCACCAGCAGAGAGGGGCGGCGGTACGAGCAGTACTTC; CDR3aa: CATSREGRRYEQYF
j_gene: TRBJ2-1; abundance: once; d_gene: .; v_gene: TRBV5-6; CDR3nt: TGTGCCAGCAGCGATTATGGGCTTAATAATGAGCAGTTCTTC; CDR3aa: CASSDYGLNNEQFF
j_gene: TRBJ1-4; abundance: .; d_gene: TRBD1; v_gene: TRBV7-9; CDR3nt: TGTGCCAGCAGCGCCGGGACAGGGAGTTATGAAAAACTGTTTTTT; CDR3aa: CASSAGTGSYEKLFF
j_gene: TRBJ2-7; abundance: .; d_gene: TRBD2; v_gene: TRBV11-2; CDR3nt: TGTGCCAGCAGCCCTATAGCGGGAGCCCACTACGAGCAGTACTTC; CDR3aa: CASSPIAGAHYEQYF
j_gene: TRBJ1-6; abundance: .; d_gene: .; v_gene: TRBV5-4; CDR3nt: TGTGCCAGCAGCTTTGGAGGATCACCCCTCCACTTT; CDR3aa: CASSFGGSPLHF
j_gene: TRBJ2-4; abundance: .; d_gene: .; v_gene: TRBV27; CDR3nt: TGTGCCAGCAGTTTGTCTAGATACCTAGCCAAAAACATTCAGTACTTC; CDR3aa: CASSLSRYLAKNIQYF
j_gene: TRBJ2-7; abundance: once; d_gene: TRBD1; v_gene: TRBV7-9; CDR3nt: TGTGCCAGCAGACCGACAGGGGGCCGGTACGAGCAGTACTTC; CDR3aa: CASRPTGGRYEQYF
j_gene: TRBJ2-7; abundance: .; d_gene: .; v_gene: TRBV29-1; CDR3nt: TGCAGCGTTCGTCTCAGGGGTATGGCCTACGAGCAGTACTTC; CDR3aa: CSVRLRGMAYEQYF
j_gene: TRBJ2-2; abundance: .; d_gene: .; v_gene: TRBV4-1; CDR3nt: TGCGCCAGCAGCTCCGGGGCCGGGGAGCTGTTTTTT; CDR3aa: CASSSGAGELFF
j_gene: TRBJ2-2; abundance: .; d_gene: .; v_gene: TRBV14; CDR3nt: TGTGCCAGCACGACTAGTTGGACCGGGGAGCTGTTTTTT; CDR3aa: CASTTSWTGELFF